The clone carrying this T cell receptor (beta chain) was seen only a few times. Its antigen is not known. This sample is part of a study of beta chain features in type 1 diabetes. Isolated RNA was reverse transcribed in full, so expressed TCRB transcripts were sequenced. Only in-frame clones appear in the TCRdb table, and some are missing; sequencing was by immunoSEQ multiplex PCR. The sample yields about half a million clones, over 10% seen once. Overall study results and limits: There was a possibility that cDNA sequencing over-represented cells with high TCR expression. Among type 1 diabetes patients, VDJ junctions had fewer insertions and more deletions.

Germline CDR1 and CDR2: DFQATT and SNEGSKA (reference sequence). There are 11 residues in the CDR3. Trimming stripped 6 bases from V and 7 bases from J, with 12 bases between. The specimen was naive CD4+ T cells from blood. The V gene is TRBV20-1, the J gene TRBJ1-1; no clear D gene. The origin of this receptor is a woman younger than 35 in good health. Here the CDR3 DNA reads TGCAGTGCCTTGGCTGGTGGTGAAGCTTTCTTT. Translating it yields CSALAGGEAFF.